This entry features one T cell receptor beta chain sequence. It lacks a known antigen. No base quality values were provided; no much bigger clone lies one nucleotide off. This sample was taken from a study of blood T cell repertoires in COVID-19 (dated by TCRdb to 2020 to 2022). Turning to the overall study: Samples from collaborators originated in the United States, Italy and Spain and spanned both the acute and convalescent phases of COVID-19. The prospective study material was composed of cDNA or gDNA derived from T cells, B-cell-depleted T cells, or PBMCs. Subjects who had been exposed to COVID-19, were actively infected with it, or had recovered from it provided the deeply sampled blood TCRbeta repertoires that made up the dataset. The repertoires were made available in a free public database intended to serve as a resource for research on the immune response to SARS-CoV-2. Samples were obtained from the ongoing ImmuneRACE study (first 160 participants) and from over 1,000 subjects provided by 6 global collaborators. The sample metadata nearly always contained a de-identified subject ID, COVID-19 status, age in years and sex. HLA class I and class II types, where available, came from metadata supplied by the sample provider rather than from assay-based typing. Beyond this particular receptor, the publication reports: How much clinical and demographic metadata was included differed by source and by participant, and the metadata was provided uncurated.

V drops 7 bases and J drops 0 bases, leaving 7 bases in between. Sequences MNHEY (CDR1) and SVGAGI (CDR2) are obtained from the germline V gene. From the cysteine up to the phenylalanine, the CDR3 has a length of 14 residues. The CDR3 DNA has 42 bases and is translated from base 1. TCRbeta CDR3 regions were amplified from genomic DNA by means of the immunoSEQ Assay, a bias-controlled multiplex PCR. Per the source publication's procedure: The number of nucleated cells in each sample was estimated by amplification of reference gene primers within the assay. To quantify the absolute abundance of each unique TCRbeta CDR3 rearrangement, sequence reads were collapsed and filtered. For each sample, productive Simpson clonality was calculated as the square root of Simpson's diversity index across productive rearrangements. TCRdb's version of the immuneACCESS table is confined to in-frame rearrangements and falls short of the full clone set. An unresolved V gene accounts for under half of the shortfall where checked; the remainder is of unknown origin. The V and J calls and clone size are taken from that table; D and trimming were inferred from the DNA. Within this sample are about 99,000 clones, with 84% of them counted one time only. The ten largest clones take up roughly 13% of the sample.

The collaborating institutions used their own protocols to collect whole blood in K2EDTA tubes. For TCRbeta analysis, collaborators shipped samples in one of three forms: frozen whole blood, isolated PBMCs, or DNA extracted from either of those sample types. The sequenced material came from peripheral blood. The clonotype comes from a human donor in a cohort sampled during active or convalescent COVID-19. This receptor chain uses TRBV6-5 and TRBJ1-6; the D gene cannot be named for sure. The DNA sequence is TGTGCCAGCAATGGAGGCTCCTATAATTCACCCCTCCACTTT. Its coded protein is CASNGGSYNSPLHF.